The clone carrying this T cell receptor beta chain was found many times. This sample is drawn from a study of blood T cells in healthy people across ages. Germline assignment: CDR1 MNHEY and CDR2 SVGAGI. V was clipped by 5 bases and J by 3 bases; unmatched bases: 4. There are 15 residues in the CDR3. Through a sample-barcoded 5' primer and a J-beta primer mix, a second PCR was run for roughly 6 to 12 cycles. MiXCR was run by TCRdb on the 5' RACE reads, yielding one entry per CDR3 protein. The sample comprises roughly 730,000 distinct CDR3 sequences, about 56% of which are singletons, and about 26% rests with the top ten.

The clonotype was recovered from a man aged 40-55 years in good health. The specimen sequenced was blood. The gene calls are TRBV6-5 and TRBJ2-2; 9 bases are a match to TRBD2. CDR3 bases: TGTGCCAGCAGTCCTAAGCGGGAGGACACCGGGGAGCTGTTTTTT. Translated, it gives CASSPKREDTGELFF.